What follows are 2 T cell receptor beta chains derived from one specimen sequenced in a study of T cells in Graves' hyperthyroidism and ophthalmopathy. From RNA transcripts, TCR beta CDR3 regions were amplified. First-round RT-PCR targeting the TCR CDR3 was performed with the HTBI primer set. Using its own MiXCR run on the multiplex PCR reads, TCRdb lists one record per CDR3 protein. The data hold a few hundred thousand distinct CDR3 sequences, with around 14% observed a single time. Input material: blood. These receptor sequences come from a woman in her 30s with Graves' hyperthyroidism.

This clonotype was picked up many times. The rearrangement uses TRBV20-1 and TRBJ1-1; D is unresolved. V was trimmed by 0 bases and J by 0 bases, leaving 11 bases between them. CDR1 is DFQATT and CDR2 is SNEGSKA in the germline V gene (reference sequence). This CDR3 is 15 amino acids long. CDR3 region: CSARESVRMNTEAFF. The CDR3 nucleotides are TGCAGTGCTAGAGAGTCGGTCAGAATGAACACTGAAGCTTTCTTT.

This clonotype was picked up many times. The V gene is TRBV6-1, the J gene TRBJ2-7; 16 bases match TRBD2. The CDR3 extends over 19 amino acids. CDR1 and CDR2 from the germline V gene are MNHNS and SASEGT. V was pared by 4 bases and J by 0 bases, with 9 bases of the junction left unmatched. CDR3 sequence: CASSGGLAGGHLSSYEQYF. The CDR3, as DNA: TGTGCCAGCAGTGGGGGACTAGCGGGAGGGCACCTCAGCTCCTACGAGCAGTACTTC.